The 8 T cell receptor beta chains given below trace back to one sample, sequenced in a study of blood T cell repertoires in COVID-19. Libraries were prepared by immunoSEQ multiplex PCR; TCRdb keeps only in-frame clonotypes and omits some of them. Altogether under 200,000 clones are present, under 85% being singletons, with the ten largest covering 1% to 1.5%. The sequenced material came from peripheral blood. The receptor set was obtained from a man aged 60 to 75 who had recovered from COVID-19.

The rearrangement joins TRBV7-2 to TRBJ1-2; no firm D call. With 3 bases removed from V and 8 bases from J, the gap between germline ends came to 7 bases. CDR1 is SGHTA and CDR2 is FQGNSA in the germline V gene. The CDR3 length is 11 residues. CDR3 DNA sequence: TGTGCCAGCAGCTTCCTAGTAGGCTACACCTTC. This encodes CASSFLVGYTF.

The CDR3 here is CASSLAGAQGGYTF. CDR3 bases: TGTGCCAGCAGCTTAGCGGGGGCGCAGGGCGGCTACACCTTC. The chain couples TRBV7-9 to TRBJ1-2; D possibly corresponds to TRBD1 (6 bases). CDR1 SEHNR and CDR2 FQNEAQ come from the germline V gene (reference sequence). The length of the CDR3 is 14 residues. Trimming left V 0 bases short and J 8 bases short, with 13 bases between. Looking up the rest from reference TRBV7-9 and TRBJ1-2 gives the full variable domain: DTGVSQNPRHKITKRGQNVTFRCDPISEHNRLYWYRQTLGQGPEFLTYFQNEAQLEKSRLLSDRFSAERPKGSFSTLEIQRTEQGDSAMYLCASSLAGAQGGYTFGSGTRLTVV.

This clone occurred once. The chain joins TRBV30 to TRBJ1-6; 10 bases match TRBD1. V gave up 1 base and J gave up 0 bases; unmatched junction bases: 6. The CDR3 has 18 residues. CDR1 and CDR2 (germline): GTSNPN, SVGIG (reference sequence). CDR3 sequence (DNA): TGTGCCTGGAGTGCTCACCGGACAGGGGGCTCCTATAATTCACCCCTCCACTTT. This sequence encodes CAWSAHRTGGSYNSPLHF.

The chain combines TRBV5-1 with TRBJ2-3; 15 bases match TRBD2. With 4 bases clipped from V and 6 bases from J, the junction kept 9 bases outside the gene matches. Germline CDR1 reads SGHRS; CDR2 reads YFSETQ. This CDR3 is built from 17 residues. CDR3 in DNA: TGCGCCAGCAGCCTACGGACTAGCGGGGGGGCCGTCGATACGCAGTATTTT. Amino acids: CASSLRTSGGAVDTQYF.

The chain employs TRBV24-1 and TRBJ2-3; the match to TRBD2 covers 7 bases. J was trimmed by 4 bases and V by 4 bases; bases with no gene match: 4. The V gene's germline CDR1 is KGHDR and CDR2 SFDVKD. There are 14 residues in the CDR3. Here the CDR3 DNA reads TGTGCCACCAGTGACCCAACTAGCGCAGATACGCAGTATTTT. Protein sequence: CATSDPTSADTQYF.

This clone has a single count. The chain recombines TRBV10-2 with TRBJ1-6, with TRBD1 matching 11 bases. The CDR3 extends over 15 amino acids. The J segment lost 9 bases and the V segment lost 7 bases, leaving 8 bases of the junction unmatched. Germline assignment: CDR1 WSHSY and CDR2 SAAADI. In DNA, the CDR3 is TGCGCCAGCAATCCGGGACAGGGGGAAGCTTCACCCCTCCACTTT. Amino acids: CASNPGQGEASPLHF.

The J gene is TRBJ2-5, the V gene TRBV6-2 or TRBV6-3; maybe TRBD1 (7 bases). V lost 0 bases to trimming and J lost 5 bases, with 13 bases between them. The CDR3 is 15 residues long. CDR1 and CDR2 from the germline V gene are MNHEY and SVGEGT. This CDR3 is CASSYSGGRGETQYF. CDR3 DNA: TGTGCCAGCAGTTACTCCGGGGGCAGGGGGGAGACCCAGTACTTC.

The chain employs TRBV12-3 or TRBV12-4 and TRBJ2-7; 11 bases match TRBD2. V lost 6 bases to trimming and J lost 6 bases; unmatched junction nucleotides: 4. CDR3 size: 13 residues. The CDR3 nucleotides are TGTGCCAGCAGGGCCGGGACTAGCGGCGAGCAGTACTTC. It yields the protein CASRAGTSGEQYF.